This T cell receptor (beta chain) was sequenced in a study of immune evolution from preneoplasia to lung adenocarcinoma. Study information: HLA loss of heterozygosity: around 6.5% AIS, about 14% MIA, around 35% ADC, none AAH.

V dropped 8 bases and J dropped 2 bases, with 16 bases sitting between them. Germline CDR1 reads MNHNS; CDR2 reads SASEGT. This CDR3 has 14 residues. This table comes from immunoSEQ multiplex PCR, and its TCRdb copy is limited to in-frame clones, with some not included. Of about 16,000 clones in the sample, around nine tenths were seen once. Macro-dissection enriched premalignant or tumor cells before nucleic acid extraction. This clone turned up a few times. The antigen remains undetermined. General study results and limits: Later-stage lesions appeared to have more T cells, more diversity, less clonality. From normal lung to invasive adenocarcinoma, top clone frequencies appeared to decrease.

The genes are TRBV6-1 and TRBJ2-7; D is undetermined. The sequenced sample consisted of FFPE invasive lung adenocarcinoma tissue. The origin of this receptor is a person aged 70 to 80 with invasive lung adenocarcinoma. Written as DNA, the CDR3 is TGTGCCAGCGACTCATATATAGGGACCTACGAGCAGTACTTC. Protein sequence: CASDSYIGTYEQYF.